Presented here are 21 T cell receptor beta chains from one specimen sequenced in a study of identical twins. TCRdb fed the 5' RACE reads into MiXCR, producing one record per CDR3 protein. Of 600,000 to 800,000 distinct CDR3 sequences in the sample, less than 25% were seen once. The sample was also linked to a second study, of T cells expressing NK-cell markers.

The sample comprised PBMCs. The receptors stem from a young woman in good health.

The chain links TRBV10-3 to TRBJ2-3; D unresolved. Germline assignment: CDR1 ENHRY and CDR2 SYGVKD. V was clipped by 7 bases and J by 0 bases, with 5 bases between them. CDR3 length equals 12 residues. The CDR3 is CAIKGSTDTQYF. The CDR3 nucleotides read TGTGCCATCAAGGGAAGCACAGATACGCAGTATTTT.

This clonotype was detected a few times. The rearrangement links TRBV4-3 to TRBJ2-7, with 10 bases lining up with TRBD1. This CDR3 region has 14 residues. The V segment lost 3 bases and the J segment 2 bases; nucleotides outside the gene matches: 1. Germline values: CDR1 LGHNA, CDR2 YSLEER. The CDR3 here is CASSHGQGAYEQYF. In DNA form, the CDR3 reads TGCGCCAGCAGCCATGGACAGGGGGCCTACGAGCAGTACTTC.

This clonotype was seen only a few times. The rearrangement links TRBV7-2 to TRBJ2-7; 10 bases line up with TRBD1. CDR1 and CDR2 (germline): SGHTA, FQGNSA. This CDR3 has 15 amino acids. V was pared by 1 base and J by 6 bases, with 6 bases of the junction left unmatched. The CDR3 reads CASSLVGTGAAEQYF. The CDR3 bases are TGTGCCAGCAGCTTAGTAGGGACAGGGGCCGCCGAGCAGTACTTC.

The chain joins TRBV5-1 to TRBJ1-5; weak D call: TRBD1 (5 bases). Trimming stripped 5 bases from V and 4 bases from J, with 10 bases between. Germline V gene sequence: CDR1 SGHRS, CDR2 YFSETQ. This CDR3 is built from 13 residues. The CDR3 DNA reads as TGCGCCAGCAGACAACAGGAGAATCAGCCCCAGCATTTT. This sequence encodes CASRQQENQPQHF.

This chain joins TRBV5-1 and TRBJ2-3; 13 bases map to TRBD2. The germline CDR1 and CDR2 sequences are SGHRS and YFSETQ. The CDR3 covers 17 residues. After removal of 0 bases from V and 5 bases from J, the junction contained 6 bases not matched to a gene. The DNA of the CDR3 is TGCGCCAGCAGCTTGGGGGCACTAGCGGGAGGGCTAGATACGCAGTATTTT. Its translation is CASSLGALAGGLDTQYF.

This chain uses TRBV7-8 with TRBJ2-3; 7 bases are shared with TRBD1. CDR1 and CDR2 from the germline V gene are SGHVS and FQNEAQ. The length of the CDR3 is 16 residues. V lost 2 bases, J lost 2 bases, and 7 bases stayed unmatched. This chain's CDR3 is CASSLRQGIPTDTQYF. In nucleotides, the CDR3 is TGTGCCAGCAGCTTAAGACAGGGAATACCCACAGATACGCAGTATTTT.

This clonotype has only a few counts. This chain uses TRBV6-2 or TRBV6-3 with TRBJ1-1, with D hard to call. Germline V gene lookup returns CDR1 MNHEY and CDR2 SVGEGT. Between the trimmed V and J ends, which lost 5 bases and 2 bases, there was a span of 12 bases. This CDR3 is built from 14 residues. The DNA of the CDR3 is TGTGCCAGCAGTACCTATGGAGGTAACACTGAAGCTTTCTTT. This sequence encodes CASSTYGGNTEAFF.

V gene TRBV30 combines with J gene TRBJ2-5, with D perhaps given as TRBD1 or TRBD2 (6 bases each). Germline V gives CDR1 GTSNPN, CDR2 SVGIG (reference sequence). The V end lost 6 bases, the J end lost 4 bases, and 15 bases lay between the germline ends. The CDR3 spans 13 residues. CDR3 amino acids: CACTRTGAETQYF. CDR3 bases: TGTGCCTGTACAAGGACGGGGGCAGAGACCCAGTACTTC.

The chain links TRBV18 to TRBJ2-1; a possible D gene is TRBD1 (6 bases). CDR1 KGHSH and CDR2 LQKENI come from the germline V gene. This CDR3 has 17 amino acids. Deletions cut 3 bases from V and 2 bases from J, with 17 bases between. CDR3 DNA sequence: TGTGCCAGCTCACCTGGTGGGGGCAGGGGAACCTACAATGAGCAGTTCTTC. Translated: CASSPGGGRGTYNEQFF.

CDR3 in amino acids: CAISEGTGVYGYTF. The CDR3 region has the DNA TGTGCCATCAGTGAGGGGACAGGGGTCTATGGCTACACCTTC. The rearrangement links TRBV10-3 to TRBJ1-2, with TRBD1 matching over 10 bases. The CDR3 consists of 14 residues. The V and J ends lost 2 bases and 4 bases, in that order; junction bases with no gene match: 1. Germline V gene lookup returns CDR1 ENHRY and CDR2 SYGVKD.

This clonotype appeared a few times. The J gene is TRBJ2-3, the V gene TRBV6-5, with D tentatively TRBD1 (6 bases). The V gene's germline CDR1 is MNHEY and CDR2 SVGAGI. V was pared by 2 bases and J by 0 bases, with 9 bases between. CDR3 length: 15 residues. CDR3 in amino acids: CASSYAGASTDTQYF. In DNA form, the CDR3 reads TGTGCCAGCAGTTACGCAGGGGCCAGCACAGATACGCAGTATTTT.

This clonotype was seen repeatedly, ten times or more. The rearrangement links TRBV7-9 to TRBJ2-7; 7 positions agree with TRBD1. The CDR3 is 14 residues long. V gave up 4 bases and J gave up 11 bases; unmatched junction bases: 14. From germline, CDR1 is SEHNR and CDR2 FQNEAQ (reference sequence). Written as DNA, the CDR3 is TGTGCCAGCAGCTCCCCCACCCGAGACAGGGAGAAGTACTTC. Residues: CASSSPTRDREKYF.

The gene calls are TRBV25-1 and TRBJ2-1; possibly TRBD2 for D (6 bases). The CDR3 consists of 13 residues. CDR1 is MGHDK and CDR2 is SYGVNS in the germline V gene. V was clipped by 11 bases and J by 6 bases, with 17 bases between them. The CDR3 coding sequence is TGTGCCGCCACCTCGGGACTTCTCAATGAGCAGTTCTTC. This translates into CAATSGLLNEQFF.

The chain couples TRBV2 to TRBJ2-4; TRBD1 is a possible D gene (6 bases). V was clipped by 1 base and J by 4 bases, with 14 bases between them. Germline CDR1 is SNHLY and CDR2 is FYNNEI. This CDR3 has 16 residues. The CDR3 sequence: CASSEVRGHIKNIQYF. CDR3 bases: TGTGCCAGCAGTGAAGTAAGGGGACACATAAAAAACATTCAGTACTTC.

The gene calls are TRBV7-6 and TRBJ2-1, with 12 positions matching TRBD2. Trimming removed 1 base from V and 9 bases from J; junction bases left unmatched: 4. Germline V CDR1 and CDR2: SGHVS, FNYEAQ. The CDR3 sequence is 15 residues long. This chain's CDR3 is CASSLELAGGSEQFF. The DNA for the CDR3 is TGTGCCAGCAGCTTAGAACTAGCGGGAGGTTCTGAGCAGTTCTTC.

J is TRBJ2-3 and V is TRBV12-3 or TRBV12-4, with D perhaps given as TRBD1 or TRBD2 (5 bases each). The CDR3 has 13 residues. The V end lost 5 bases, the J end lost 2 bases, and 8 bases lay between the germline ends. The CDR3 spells CASSRGFTDTQYF. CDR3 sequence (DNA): TGTGCCAGCAGTCGGGGCTTCACAGATACGCAGTATTTT.

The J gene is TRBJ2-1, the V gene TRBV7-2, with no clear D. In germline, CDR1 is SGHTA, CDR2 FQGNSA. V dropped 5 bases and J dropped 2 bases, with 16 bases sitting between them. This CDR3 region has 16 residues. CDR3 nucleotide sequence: TGTGCCAGCAGCCCCACCTATCAGACGGCCTACAATGAGCAGTTCTTC. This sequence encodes CASSPTYQTAYNEQFF. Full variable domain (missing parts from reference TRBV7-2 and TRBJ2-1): GAGVSQSPSNKVTEKGKDVELRCDPISGHTALYWYRQSLGQGLEFLIYFQGNSAPDKSGLPSDRFSAERTGGSVSTLTIQRTQQEDSAVYLCASSPTYQTAYNEQFFGPGTRLTVL.

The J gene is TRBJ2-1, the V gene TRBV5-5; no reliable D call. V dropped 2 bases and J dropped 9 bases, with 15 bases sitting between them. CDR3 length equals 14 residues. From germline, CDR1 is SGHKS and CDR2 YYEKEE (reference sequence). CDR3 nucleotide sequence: TGTGCCAGCAGCTTTAACGGAGAACTAACTGAGCAGTTCTTC. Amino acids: CASSFNGELTEQFF.

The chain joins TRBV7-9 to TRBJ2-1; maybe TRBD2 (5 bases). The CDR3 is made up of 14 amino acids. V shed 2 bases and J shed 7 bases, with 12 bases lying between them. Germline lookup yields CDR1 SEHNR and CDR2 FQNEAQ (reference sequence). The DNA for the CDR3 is TGTGCCAGCAGCTTACGGGGTAGCGAGAATGAGCAGTTCTTC. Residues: CASSLRGSENEQFF. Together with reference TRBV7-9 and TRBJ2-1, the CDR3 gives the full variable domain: DTGVSQNPRHKITKRGQNVTFRCDPISEHNRLYWYRQTLGQGPEFLTYFQNEAQLEKSRLLSDRFSAERPKGSFSTLEIQRTEQGDSAMYLCASSLRGSENEQFFGPGTRLTVL.

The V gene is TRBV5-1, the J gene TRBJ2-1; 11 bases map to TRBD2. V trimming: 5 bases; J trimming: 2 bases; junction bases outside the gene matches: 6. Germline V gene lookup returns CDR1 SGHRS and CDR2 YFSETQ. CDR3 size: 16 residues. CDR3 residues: CASRSASGGPYNEQFF. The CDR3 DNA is TGCGCCAGCAGATCGGCTAGCGGGGGGCCCTACAATGAGCAGTTCTTC.

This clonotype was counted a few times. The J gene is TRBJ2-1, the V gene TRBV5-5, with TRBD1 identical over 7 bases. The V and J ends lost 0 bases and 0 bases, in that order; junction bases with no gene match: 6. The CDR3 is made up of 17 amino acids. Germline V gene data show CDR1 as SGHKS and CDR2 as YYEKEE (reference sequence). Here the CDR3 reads CASSLAGQSFSYNEQFF. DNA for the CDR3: TGTGCCAGCAGCTTGGCGGGACAGTCTTTCTCCTACAATGAGCAGTTCTTC.